This entry features one T cell receptor beta chain sequence. How the authors handled the data: Reference gene primer amplification gave nucleated cell count estimates. The assay was immunoSEQ multiplex PCR, and TCRdb's table has in-frame clones only and misses some. V and J calls and clone size are as listed in that table; D and trimming were resolved from the DNA. Altogether about 240,000 clones are present, around 90% being singletons, with the ten largest covering 5.5% to 7.5%. This CDR3 has 15 amino acids. The V end was cut by 3 bases, the J end by 4 bases, with 15 bases between. Germline CDR1 reads SGHVS; CDR2 reads FNYEAQ. This record comes from a study of blood T cell repertoires in COVID-19. Study-wide background: Sites across the United States, Italy and Spain contributed samples from acute and convalescent COVID-19. PBMCs, B-cell-depleted T cells, or T cells were the source of the cDNA or gDNA that made up the material.

The rearrangement uses TRBV7-6 and TRBJ1-2; no definite D call. The source material was peripheral blood. This TCR came from a woman between 65 and 79 years old with active or convalescent COVID-19. DNA of the CDR3: TGTGCCAGCAGCTTGATGTTGGGCAGTCGCTATGGCTACACCTTC. Protein sequence: CASSLMLGSRYGYTF.